The rows below give T cell receptor beta chains drawn from one sample of a study of shared clonotypes between healthy human individuals. Data came from immunoSEQ multiplex PCR; TCRdb stores just in-frame clones and leaves some out. The sample records a few million clones, approximately 93% being singletons. The sample was naive CD4+ T cells from PBMCs. These receptors originate from a man aged 18 to 30 in good health. Some clones in this sample may be carry-over from other donors' samples. Each CDR3 is given with its conserved first and last residue. A D gene is named only where the DNA matches it firmly. Part of the rows lack a size; the others show once, few, many or a class for expanded clones.

>16|TRBD2|TRBV7-3|TRBJ2-1|-
CASSPAFGLADNEQFF
TGTGCCAGCAGCCCAGCATTCGGACTAGCGGACAATGAGCAGTTCTTC
>15|-|TRBV7-2|TRBJ2-7|-
CASSLGLGLTYEQYF
TGTGCCAGCAGCTTAGGGCTAGGTCTAACCTACGAGCAGTACTTC
>14|-|TRBV10-3|TRBJ2-2|-
CAIGGLRDTGELFF
TGTGCCATCGGGGGCCTCCGTGACACCGGGGAGCTGTTTTTT
>14|-|TRBV7-2|TRBJ1-1|-
CASSPQGVSTEAFF
TGTGCCAGCAGCCCTCAGGGTGTTAGCACTGAAGCTTTCTTT
>13|-|TRBV2|TRBJ2-7|once
CASSELDLRSQYF
TGTGCCAGCAGTGAACTTGATTTACGATCCCAGTACTTC
>13|-|TRBV19|TRBJ1-2|-
CASFGEVDYGYTF
TGTGCCAGTTTTGGGGAGGTTGACTATGGCTACACCTTC
>13|-|TRBV5-1|TRBJ2-3|-
CASSLQGGDTQYF
TGCGCCAGCAGCTTACAGGGTGGTGATACGCAGTATTTT
>14|-|TRBV5-1|TRBJ2-7|-
CASSLLLHSYEQYF
TGCGCCAGCAGCTTGCTCTTACACTCCTACGAGCAGTACTTC
>16|-|TRBV11-2|TRBJ1-2|-
CASSPLGGARTYGYTF
TGTGCCAGCAGCCCTCTCGGGGGGGCCCGAACTTATGGCTACACCTTC
>12|-|TRBV9|TRBJ2-3|-
CASSVVTDTQYF
TGTGCCAGCAGCGTAGTCACAGATACGCAGTATTTT
>12|-|TRBV18|TRBJ1-2|once
CASSKRAYGYTF
TGTGCCAGCTCAAAGCGGGCCTATGGCTACACCTTC
>16|-|TRBV28|TRBJ2-7|once
CASTLGPDRYTYEQYF
TGTGCCAGCACCCTGGGGCCGGACCGGTATACCTACGAGCAGTACTTC
>15|TRBD2|TRBV5-4|TRBJ2-5|-
CASSSPTSGEETQYF
TGTGCCAGCAGCTCCCCGACTAGCGGGGAAGAGACCCAGTACTTC
>18|TRBD1|TRBV5-1|TRBJ1-1|-
CASSPTGQVVGMNTEAFF
TGCGCCAGCAGCCCGACGGGACAGGTCGTAGGAATGAACACTGAAGCTTTCTTT
>15|-|TRBV7-2|TRBJ1-5|-
CASSYGRVWEQPQHF
TGTGCCAGCAGCTATGGGCGGGTCTGGGAACAGCCCCAGCATTTT
>14|TRBD2|TRBV6-6|TRBJ2-7|-
CASRQSSGSYEQYF
TGTGCCAGCAGGCAATCTAGCGGGAGCTACGAGCAGTACTTC
>16|-|TRBV7-9|TRBJ2-1|-
CASSLSTASSYNEQFF
TGTGCCAGCAGCTTGTCGACTGCAAGCTCCTACAATGAGCAGTTCTTC
>15|TRBD2|TRBV28|TRBJ2-1|-
CASSFRTSGDNEQFF
TGTGCCAGCAGTTTCAGGACTAGCGGAGACAATGAGCAGTTCTTC
>16|TRBD1|TRBV27|TRBJ1-1|-
CASSLSPDRGGTEAFF
TGTGCCAGCAGTTTATCGCCGGACAGGGGAGGAACTGAAGCTTTCTTT
>13|TRBD1|TRBV5-1|TRBJ2-3|-
CASRGQVTDTQYF
TGCGCCAGCAGGGGACAGGTCACAGATACGCAGTATTTT
>16|TRBD1|TRBV2|TRBJ1-2|-
CASRRLDRVANYGYTF
TGTGCCAGCAGACGCCTAGACAGGGTGGCTAACTATGGCTACACCTTC
>15|TRBD2|TRBV28|TRBJ2-7|-
CASRASGRNPYEQYF
TGTGCCAGCAGGGCTAGCGGGAGGAACCCCTACGAGCAGTACTTC
>16|-|TRBV19|TRBJ1-1|-
CASSMYGLTTNTEAFF
TGTGCCAGTAGTATGTATGGACTCACCACGAACACTGAAGCTTTCTTT
>17|-|TRBV4-3|TRBJ2-2|once
CASSQGGKGRGIGELFF
TGCGCCAGCAGCCAAGGGGGAAAGGGCAGGGGAATCGGGGAGCTGTTTTTT
>15|-|TRBV5-6|TRBJ2-2|-
CASSKQGGYAGELFF
TGTGCCAGCAGTAAGCAGGGCGGGTACGCCGGGGAGCTGTTTTTT
>13|-|TRBV2|TRBJ2-2|-
CASRGRRSGELFF
TGTGCCAGCAGGGGCCGCAGGTCCGGGGAGCTGTTTTTT
>16|TRBD2|TRBV11-2|TRBJ2-1|-
CASSLGGTSRYNEQFF
TGTGCCAGCAGCTTAGGGGGGACTAGCCGCTACAATGAGCAGTTCTTC
>15|TRBD2|TRBV6-6|TRBJ2-1|-
CASSYPSGLDDEQFF
TGTGCCAGCAGTTACCCTAGCGGGTTAGACGATGAGCAGTTCTTC
>19|TRBD2|TRBV4-1|TRBJ2-1|-
CASSQVPASGRPRDNEQFF
TGCGCCAGCAGCCAAGTACCTGCTAGCGGGAGGCCCCGGGACAATGAGCAGTTCTTC
>13|-|TRBV7-2|TRBJ2-5|-
CASSLSVAETQYF
TGTGCCAGCAGCTTATCGGTTGCAGAGACCCAGTACTTC